This T cell receptor beta chain was sequenced during a study of blood T cells in healthy people across ages. The germline gives CDR1 LGHNA, CDR2 YSLEER. This CDR3 has 15 amino acids. Trimming removed 1 base at V and 0 bases at J, with 9 bases between. This clonotype has just one count. The use of a sample-barcoded 5' primer and a J-beta primer mix characterized a second PCR of about 7 to 12 cycles. MiXCR, run by TCRdb on the 5' RACE reads, gives a single entry per CDR3 protein. This sample has 750,000 or so distinct CDR3 sequences, with 20% to 25% found just once. This same sample was also taken into another study, of T cells of mothers and their children.

The chain is built from TRBV4-3 and TRBJ1-1, with D unresolved. The receptor comes from a boy between 5 and 17 years old in good health. The sequenced sample was blood. In DNA form, the CDR3 reads TGCGCCAGCAGCCAAGGGAGACACTTGAACACTGAAGCTTTCTTT. Protein product: CASSQGRHLNTEAFF.